This passage covers 29 T cell receptor beta chains from one sample sequenced in a study of OX40 agonist ivuxolimab in advanced cancers. TCRdb's table, derived via immunoSEQ multiplex PCR, lists solely in-frame clones and lacks some. The sample carries about 150,000 clones, approximately 94% recorded once. The sequencing here drew on CD4+ or CD8+ T cells sorted from blood, taken in a trial of the OX40 agonist ivuxolimab. Receptor source: an adult with an advanced solid tumor such as melanoma, head and neck, liver or kidney cancer.

About this clone itself: The sample contains more than one DNA sequence encoding this CDR3. This chain connects TRBV7-2 to TRBJ2-7; D might be TRBD1 or TRBD2, each matching 7 bases. Trimming left V 4 bases short and J 2 bases short, with 12 bases between. The CDR3 is made up of 14 amino acids. Germline CDR1 reads SGHTA; CDR2 reads FQGNSA. This chain's CDR3 is CASSSSGGAYEQYF. CDR3 bases: TGTGCCAGCAGCTCCTCAGGGGGGGCCTACGAGCAGTACTTC.

The V call is TRBV29-1, the J call TRBJ2-7, with TRBD2 matching over 9 bases. Looked up from germline, CDR1 is SQVTM and CDR2 is ANQGSEA. With 5 bases clipped from V and 0 bases from J, the junction kept 2 bases outside the gene matches. The CDR3 loop spans 13 amino acids. In DNA form, the CDR3 reads TGCAGCGTTTGGACTAGCGCCTCCTACGAGCAGTACTTC. Its translation: CSVWTSASYEQYF.

The chain recombines TRBV5-1 with TRBJ2-1; 13 bases are shared with TRBD2. The CDR3 runs 15 residues. After removal of 6 bases from V and 9 bases from J, the junction contained 9 bases not matched to a gene. CDR1 SGHRS and CDR2 YFSETQ come from the germline V gene. CDR3 region: CASTYSLAGGAEQFF. DNA for the CDR3: TGCGCCAGCACCTATTCACTAGCGGGAGGGGCTGAGCAGTTCTTC.

The J gene is TRBJ2-7, the V gene TRBV19; 9 bases are a match to TRBD1. The CDR3 length is 15 residues. J gave up 0 bases and V 9 bases, and 9 bases lay outside the gene matches. Looked up from germline, CDR1 is LNHDA and CDR2 is SQIVND (reference sequence). The CDR3, as DNA: TGTGCCAGCACCGGGACAGGGTGGAGCTCCTACGAGCAGTACTTC. This codes for CASTGTGWSSYEQYF. The variable domain in full, completed from reference TRBV19 and TRBJ2-7, reads DGGITQSPKYLFRKEGQNVTLSCEQNLNHDAMYWYRQDPGQGLRLIYYSQIVNDFQKGDIAEGYSVSREKKESFPLTVTSAQKNPTAFYLCASTGTGWSSYEQYFGPGTRLTVT.

The chain has TRBV7-3 and TRBJ2-6; the D is unclear. The CDR3 contains 15 residues. Trimming cost V 4 bases and J 3 bases, with 10 bases left between them. CDR1 SGHTA and CDR2 FQGTGA come from the germline V gene. CDR3 in amino acids: CASSSRAGGANVLTF. CDR3 in DNA: TGTGCCAGCAGCTCAAGGGCTGGTGGGGCCAACGTCCTGACTTTC.

The chain carries TRBV18 and TRBJ2-2, with D uncertain. This CDR3 region has 14 residues. Trimming pared 5 bases from V and 3 bases from J, leaving 10 bases between. Germline CDR1 KGHSH, CDR2 LQKENI. CDR3 sequence reads: CASSAQQHTGELFF. Written as DNA, the CDR3 is TGTGCCAGCTCAGCCCAGCAGCACACCGGGGAGCTGTTTTTT.

V gene TRBV9 combines with J gene TRBJ2-2; D unclear. CDR3 length equals 15 residues. Trimming shortened V by 0 bases and J by 5 bases, and 11 bases separated the two germline ends. CDR1 is SGDLS, CDR2 YYNGEE, per germline. The CDR3 DNA is TGTGCCAGCAGCGTAGTTCAGGATACTACCGGGGAGCTGTTTTTT. It translates to CASSVVQDTTGELFF.

This sequence joins TRBV7-9 and TRBJ2-5; TRBD2 aligns across 7 bases. CDR1 is SEHNR and CDR2 is FQNEAQ in the germline V gene (reference sequence). There are 17 residues in the CDR3. The V segment lost 1 base and the J segment 0 bases; nucleotides outside the gene matches: 8. In nucleotides, the CDR3 is TGTGCCAGCAGCTTAGTTGCAGCTAGCGGATACCAAGAGACCCAGTACTTC. Protein sequence: CASSLVAASGYQETQYF.

This clone came up once. The rearrangement links TRBV6-5 to TRBJ2-1; D not resolved. Deletions cut 0 bases from V and 8 bases from J, with 8 bases between. CDR3 length: 13 amino acids. Germline CDR1 reads MNHEY; CDR2 reads SVGAGI. CDR3 amino acids: CASSYSGNHEQFF. The CDR3 bases are TGTGCCAGCAGTTACTCAGGGAACCATGAGCAGTTCTTC.

The chain recombines TRBV28 with TRBJ1-6, with D perhaps TRBD1 (6 bases). The CDR3 is made up of 13 amino acids. Germline V gene data show CDR1 as MDHEN and CDR2 as SYDVKM. V was pared by 6 bases and J by 8 bases, with 11 bases between. The CDR3: CASRGAHDSPLHF. CDR3 sequence (DNA): TGTGCCAGCAGGGGGGCCCATGATTCACCCCTCCACTTT.

This sequence joins TRBV7-9 and TRBJ1-6; D not certain. Trimming pared 0 bases from V and 7 bases from J, leaving 10 bases between. The CDR3 consists of 15 residues. Looked up from germline, CDR1 is SEHNR and CDR2 is FQNEAQ (reference sequence). Here the CDR3 reads CASSLAAAENSPLHF. In DNA, the CDR3 is TGTGCCAGCAGCTTAGCCGCAGCGGAGAATTCACCCCTCCACTTT.

This clone was observed once. The chain employs TRBV7-9 and TRBJ1-1; no clear D gene. Trimming took off 10 bases at V and 1 base at J, with 16 bases between the two ends. Germline CDR1 reads SEHNR; CDR2 reads FQNEAQ (reference sequence). The CDR3 runs 14 residues. CDR3 residues: CAIGRGSENTEAFF. The CDR3 nucleotides are TGTGCCATTGGTCGGGGTTCCGAGAACACTGAAGCTTTCTTT.

The gene calls are TRBV6-5 and TRBJ2-7; 9 nucleotides agree with TRBD2. The CDR3 has 13 residues. The J segment lost 2 bases and the V segment lost 10 bases, leaving 6 bases of the junction unmatched. Germline V lookup: CDR1 MNHEY, CDR2 SVGAGI. The CDR3 sequence: CATHTSGPYEQYF. The DNA for the CDR3 is TGTGCCACCCATACTAGCGGGCCCTACGAGCAGTACTTC.

Only one count was recorded for this clone. The chain employs TRBV10-1 and TRBJ1-1; 8 bases fit TRBD1. V shed 6 bases and J 5 bases; nucleotides not matched to a gene: 5. The CDR3 runs 13 residues. Per germline, CDR1 WNHNN and CDR2 SYGVQD (reference sequence). CDR3 sequence: CASSPGQGTEAFF. The CDR3, as DNA: TGCGCCAGCAGCCCCGGACAGGGAACTGAAGCTTTCTTT.

The rearrangement uses TRBV19 and TRBJ1-2, with D tentatively TRBD1 (6 bases). V shed 4 bases and J shed 0 bases, with 15 bases lying between them. The germline gives CDR1 LNHDA, CDR2 SQIVND (reference sequence). The CDR3 runs to 16 residues. CDR3 region: CASSTPAGATNYGYTF. CDR3 bases: TGTGCCAGTAGTACACCCGCAGGGGCGACTAACTATGGCTACACCTTC.

This chain uses TRBV7-3 with TRBJ2-3; 8 bases align to TRBD2. Trimming at V came to 5 bases and at J to 3 bases, leaving 7 bases not matched to a gene. Germline V gene lookup returns CDR1 SGHTA and CDR2 FQGTGA. The CDR3 runs to 15 residues. The DNA for the CDR3 is TGTGCCAGCAGCGCAGCGGGAGTGGGTACAGATACGCAGTATTTT. This sequence encodes CASSAAGVGTDTQYF.

Only a few counts were recorded for this clone. This chain uses TRBV5-4 with TRBJ1-1; D call uncertain. This CDR3 has 11 residues. In germline, CDR1 is SGHNT, CDR2 YYREEE (reference sequence). The germline V and J ends were trimmed by 3 bases and 8 bases, with 8 bases remaining between them. CDR3 amino acids: CASSSEVEAFF. The CDR3 DNA reads TGTGCCAGCAGCTCGGAAGTCGAAGCTTTCTTT.

The chain carries TRBV7-9 and TRBJ1-6; D perhaps matches TRBD1 (5 bases). Germline lookup yields CDR1 SEHNR and CDR2 FQNEAQ (reference sequence). Trimming cost V 5 bases and J 6 bases, with 8 bases left between them. This CDR3 spans 13 amino acids. The CDR3 bases are TGTGCCAGCAGCCTCAGGGTTAATTCACCCCTCCACTTT. This sequence encodes CASSLRVNSPLHF.

This sequence joins TRBV30 and TRBJ1-5; TRBD1 agrees at 10 bases. This CDR3 spans 17 amino acids. From germline, CDR1 is GTSNPN and CDR2 SVGIG (reference sequence). V lost 2 bases to trimming and J lost 3 bases; unmatched junction nucleotides: 10. The CDR3 nucleotides read TGTGCCTGGAGTTCGGGACAGGGGACCATATTCAATCAGCCCCAGCATTTT. It translates to CAWSSGQGTIFNQPQHF. Full variable domain (outside the CDR3, taken from reference TRBV30 and TRBJ1-5): SQTIHQWPATLVQPVGSPLSLECTVEGTSNPNLYWYRQAAGRGLQLLFYSVGIGQISSEVPQNLSASRPQDRQFILSSKKLLLSDSGFYLCAWSSGQGTIFNQPQHFGDGTRLSIL.

V usage is TRBV4-1 and J usage is TRBJ1-2; 7 bases are a match to TRBD1. The J segment lost 0 bases and the V segment lost 1 base, leaving 8 bases of the junction unmatched. In germline, CDR1 is MGHRA, CDR2 YSYEKL. This CDR3 contains 17 residues. CDR3 loop: CASSQGQGVLTNYGYTF. CDR3 nucleotides: TGCGCCAGCAGCCAAGGGCAGGGGGTACTTACTAACTATGGCTACACCTTC.

The rearrangement uses TRBV11-3 and TRBJ2-1; maybe TRBD2 (6 bases). V shed 2 bases and J shed 4 bases, with 12 bases lying between them. CDR1 is SGHNT and CDR2 is YENEEA in the germline V gene. The CDR3 extends over 15 amino acids. The CDR3 is CASSLREAGYNEQFF. The CDR3 region has the DNA TGTGCCAGCAGCTTAAGGGAAGCGGGTTACAATGAGCAGTTCTTC.

The V gene is TRBV6-6, the J gene TRBJ1-1; 7 bases map to TRBD1. Germline CDR1 is MNHNY and CDR2 is SVGAGI (reference sequence). This CDR3 is 16 amino acids long. With V trimmed by 0 bases and J by 0 bases, 4 bases remained unmatched. CDR3 in amino acids: CASSYSTGTLNTEAFF. The DNA of the CDR3 is TGTGCCAGCAGTTACTCGACAGGGACATTGAACACTGAAGCTTTCTTT.

The chain carries TRBV5-1 and TRBJ2-7; no firm D call. The germline V and J ends were trimmed by 0 bases and 3 bases, with 7 bases remaining between them. Germline V gene lookup returns CDR1 SGHRS and CDR2 YFSETQ. The CDR3 contains 13 residues. The CDR3, as DNA: TGCGCCAGCAGCTTGGGGTCGGACTACGAGCAGTACTTC. Amino acid sequence: CASSLGSDYEQYF.

V usage is TRBV7-3 and J usage is TRBJ2-1; 9 bases align to TRBD1. This CDR3 comprises 15 residues. Germline-derived CDR1 and CDR2 are SGHTA and FQGTGA. Trimming at V came to 5 bases and at J to 12 bases, leaving 14 bases not matched to a gene. The CDR3: CASSLQGQGNGAQFF. In DNA form, the CDR3 reads TGTGCCAGCAGCCTTCAGGGACAGGGAAATGGTGCGCAGTTCTTC.

This clone was seen only once. The DNA for the CDR3 is TGTGCCAGCAGCAAACCGGGACAGGGCAATCAGCCCCAGCATTTT. Its translation is CASSKPGQGNQPQHF. The chain is built from TRBV7-8 and TRBJ1-5; 8 nucleotides match TRBD1. This CDR3 region has 15 residues. Germline V gene sequence: CDR1 SGHVS, CDR2 FQNEAQ. V was pared by 5 bases and J by 2 bases, with 5 bases of the junction left unmatched.

The rearrangement uses TRBV5-4 and TRBJ2-2, with a possible D match to TRBD1 (6 bases). CDR1 SGHNT and CDR2 YYREEE come from the germline V gene (reference sequence). There are 14 residues in the CDR3. V shed 2 bases and J shed 3 bases, with 8 bases lying between them. The CDR3 reads CASSFDRYTGELFF. CDR3 coding DNA: TGTGCCAGCAGCTTCGACAGGTACACCGGGGAGCTGTTTTTT. Using reference TRBV5-4 and TRBJ2-2 for the parts outside the CDR3, the full variable domain is ETGVTQSPTHLIKTRGQQVTLRCSSQSGHNTVSWYQQALGQGPQFIFQYYREEENGRGNFPPRFSGLQFPNYSSELNVNALELDDSALYLCASSFDRYTGELFFGEGSRLTVL.

This clone was counted a single time. The rearrangement links TRBV5-4 to TRBJ2-7, with D tentatively TRBD1 or TRBD2 (5 bases each). This CDR3 contains 17 residues. Germline V lookup: CDR1 SGHNT, CDR2 YYREEE (reference sequence). The ends were cut back, 4 bases at V and 2 bases at J, with 22 bases in the middle. The CDR3 DNA is TGTGCCAGCAGCCGCCTCTCGGGACCGTCCCTTACCTACGAGCAGTACTTC. Translating gives CASSRLSGPSLTYEQYF.

The rearrangement joins TRBV9 to TRBJ1-6; TRBD1 matches at 8 bases. V shed 1 base and J 11 bases; nucleotides not matched to a gene: 11. Germline V gene sequence: CDR1 SGDLS, CDR2 YYNGEE. The CDR3 consists of 16 residues. In DNA form, the CDR3 reads TGTGCCAGCAGCGTACCCGGGACAGGCGATTCGACACCCCTCCACTTT. This translates into CASSVPGTGDSTPLHF.

The chain recombines TRBV6-1 with TRBJ1-1, with 8 bases lining up with TRBD1. This CDR3 comprises 15 residues. Germline V CDR1 and CDR2: MNHNS, SASEGT. The V and J ends lost 2 bases and 3 bases, in that order; junction bases with no gene match: 5. The CDR3: CASSERTGWYTEAFF. The CDR3 DNA follows: TGTGCCAGCAGTGAACGGACAGGGTGGTACACTGAAGCTTTCTTT.